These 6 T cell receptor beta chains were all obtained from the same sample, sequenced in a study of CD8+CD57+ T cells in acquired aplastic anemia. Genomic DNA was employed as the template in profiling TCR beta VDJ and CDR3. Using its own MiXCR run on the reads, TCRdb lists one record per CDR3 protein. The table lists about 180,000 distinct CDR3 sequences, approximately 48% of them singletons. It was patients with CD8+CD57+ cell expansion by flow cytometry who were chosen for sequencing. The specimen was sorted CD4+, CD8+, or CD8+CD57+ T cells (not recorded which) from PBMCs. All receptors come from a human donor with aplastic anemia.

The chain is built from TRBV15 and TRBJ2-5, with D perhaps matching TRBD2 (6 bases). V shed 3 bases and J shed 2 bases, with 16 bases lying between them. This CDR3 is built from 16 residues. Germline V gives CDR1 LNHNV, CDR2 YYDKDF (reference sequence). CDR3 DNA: TGTGCCACCAGCAGCCCTGGGGGGTCCAGTCAAGAGACCCAGTACTTC. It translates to CATSSPGGSSQETQYF.

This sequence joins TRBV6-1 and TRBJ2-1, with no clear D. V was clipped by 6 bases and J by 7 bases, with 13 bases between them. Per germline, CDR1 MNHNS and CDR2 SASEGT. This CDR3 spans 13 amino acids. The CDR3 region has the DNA TGTGCCAGCAGCCCCTTGGTCGGGAATGAGCAGTTCTTC. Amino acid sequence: CASSPLVGNEQFF.

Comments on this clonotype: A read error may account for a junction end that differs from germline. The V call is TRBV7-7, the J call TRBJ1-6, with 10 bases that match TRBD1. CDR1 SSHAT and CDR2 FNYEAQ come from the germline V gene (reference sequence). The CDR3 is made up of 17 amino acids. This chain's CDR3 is CASSLVSGTGVKSPLHF. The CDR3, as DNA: TGTGCTAGCAGCTTAGTTTCCGGGACAGGGGTGAAATCACCCCTCCACTTT.

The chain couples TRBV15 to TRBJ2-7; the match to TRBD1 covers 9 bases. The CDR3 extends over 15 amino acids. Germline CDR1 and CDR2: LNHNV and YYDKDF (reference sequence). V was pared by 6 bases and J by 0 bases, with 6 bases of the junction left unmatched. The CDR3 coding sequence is TGTGCCACCAGATTAACAGGGGGCGGCTCCTACGAGCAGTACTTC. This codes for CATRLTGGGSYEQYF.

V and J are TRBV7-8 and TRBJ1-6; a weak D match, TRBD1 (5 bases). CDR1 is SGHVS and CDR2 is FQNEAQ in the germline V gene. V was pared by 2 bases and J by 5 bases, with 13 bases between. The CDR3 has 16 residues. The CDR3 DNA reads TGTGCCAGCAGCTTAAGCCGGAGCAGGGATAATTCACCCCTCCACTTT. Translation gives CASSLSRSRDNSPLHF.

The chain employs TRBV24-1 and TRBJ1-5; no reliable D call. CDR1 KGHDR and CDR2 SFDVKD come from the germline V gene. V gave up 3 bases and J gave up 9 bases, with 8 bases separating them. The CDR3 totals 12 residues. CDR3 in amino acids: CATSDPGPPQHF. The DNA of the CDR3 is TGTGCCACCAGTGATCCAGGTCCGCCCCAGCATTTT.